Following are 32 T cell receptor beta chains from one sample sequenced in a study of blood T cell repertoires in COVID-19. Some clones are missing from TCRdb's copy, which holds only in-frame ones; the method was immunoSEQ multiplex PCR. The sample holds around 340,000 clones, roughly 90% seen once. Specimen: peripheral blood. The receptor set was obtained from a woman in her sixties with COVID-19, enrolled during active disease.

This clone was picked up one time. The V call is TRBV18, the J call TRBJ2-2; possible D gene TRBD1, 6 bases. Germline CDR1 KGHSH, CDR2 LQKENI. The V end was cut by 0 bases, the J end by 6 bases, with 8 bases between. The CDR3 has 14 amino acids. CDR3 in DNA: TGTGCCAGCTCACCACCCGCAGGGGCCGGGGAGCTGTTTTTT. It translates to CASSPPAGAGELFF. The full variable domain, in which reference TRBV18 and TRBJ2-2 provide the parts outside the CDR3, is NAGVMQNPRHLVRRRGQEARLRCSPMKGHSHVYWYRQLPEEGLKFMVYLQKENIIDESGMPKERFSAEFPKEGPSILRIQQVVRGDSAAYFCASSPPAGAGELFFGEGSRLTVL.

The chain has TRBV11-1 and TRBJ1-1; no definite D call. Germline V CDR1 and CDR2: SGHAT, FQDESV (reference sequence). This CDR3 is built from 13 residues. Trimming removed 1 base at V and 1 base at J, with 4 bases between. This chain's CDR3 is CASSLGANTEAFF. Here the CDR3 DNA reads TGTGCCAGCAGCTTAGGGGCGAACACTGAAGCTTTCTTT.

V gene TRBV6-5 combines with J gene TRBJ2-3, with no clear D. V lost 7 bases and J lost 2, with 7 bases in between. Germline V gene sequence: CDR1 MNHEY, CDR2 SVGAGI. The CDR3 is made up of 12 amino acids. Here the CDR3 DNA reads TGTGCCAGCACTATCTACACAGATACGCAGTATTTT. Amino acid sequence: CASTIYTDTQYF.

The J gene is TRBJ2-7, the V gene TRBV20-1; D possibly corresponds to TRBD1 (6 bases). The germline V and J ends were trimmed by 5 bases and 4 bases, with 9 bases remaining between them. The germline V gene encodes CDR1 DFQATT and CDR2 SNEGSKA (reference sequence). The CDR3 contains 11 residues. CDR3 DNA sequence: TGCAGTGCTGGCAGGGGATACGAGCAGTACTTC. This codes for CSAGRGYEQYF.

This chain links TRBV30 with TRBJ1-2, with 8 positions matching TRBD1. V shed 4 bases, J shed 10 bases, and the junction held 11 bases outside the gene matches. This CDR3 spans 13 amino acids. CDR1 GTSNPN and CDR2 SVGIG come from the germline V gene (reference sequence). The CDR3 region has the DNA TGTGCCTGGACCCGAGGACAGGGACAGCCCTACACCTTC. Protein: CAWTRGQGQPYTF. The variable domain in full, with the rest retrieved from reference TRBV30 and TRBJ1-2, is SQTIHQWPATLVQPVGSPLSLECTVEGTSNPNLYWYRQAAGRGLQLLFYSVGIGQISSEVPQNLSASRPQDRQFILSSKKLLLSDSGFYLCAWTRGQGQPYTFGSGTRLTVV.

Only a few counts were recorded for this clone. The rearrangement links TRBV5-6 to TRBJ2-5; perhaps TRBD2 as D (5 bases). The germline V gene encodes CDR1 SGHDT and CDR2 YYEEEE. This CDR3 spans 15 amino acids. V was pared by 1 base and J by 4 bases, with 14 bases between. The CDR3 DNA reads TGTGCCAGCAGCTTGAGTCCGGGGATAATAGAGACCCAGTACTTC. It yields the protein CASSLSPGIIETQYF.

V usage is TRBV3-1 (or the pseudogene TRBV3-2) and J usage is TRBJ1-2, with TRBD1 identical over 8 bases. The CDR3 is 15 residues long. V lost 4 bases and J lost 7; bases outside the gene matches: 11. The germline V gene encodes CDR1 LGHDT and CDR2 YNNKEL (reference sequence). The CDR3 here is CASSLGQGSGTGYTF. For the CDR3, the DNA is TGTGCCAGCAGCCTCGGACAGGGAAGTGGGACTGGCTACACCTTC.

V is TRBV4-1 and J is TRBJ2-7, with a possible D match to TRBD1 (6 bases). Per germline, CDR1 MGHRA and CDR2 YSYEKL. The CDR3 loop spans 13 amino acids. Trimming stripped 4 bases from V and 6 bases from J, with 13 bases between. The CDR3 DNA reads as TGCGCCAGCAGCCTCACAGGGTTCACCGAGCAGTACTTC. It yields the protein CASSLTGFTEQYF.

This clone was recorded a few times. V usage is TRBV15 and J usage is TRBJ1-1; D might be TRBD1 (6 bases). The V gene lost 1 base and the J gene lost 3 bases, with 9 bases spanning the gap. The CDR3 extends over 14 amino acids. Looked up from germline, CDR1 is LNHNV and CDR2 is YYDKDF (reference sequence). The CDR3 DNA reads as TGTGCCACCAGCAGAGTACAGGGCTACACTGAAGCTTTCTTT. Translated, it gives CATSRVQGYTEAFF. The complete variable domain, with remaining parts taken from reference TRBV15 and TRBJ1-1, reads DAMVIQNPRYQVTQFGKPVTLSCSQTLNHNVMYWYQQKSSQAPKLLFHYYDKDFNNEADTPDNFQSRRPNTSFCFLDIRSPGLGDTAMYLCATSRVQGYTEAFFGQGTRLTVV.

The chain links TRBV7-6 to TRBJ2-3, with TRBD2 matching 10 bases. From germline, CDR1 is SGHVS and CDR2 FNYEAQ. Trimming removed 2 bases from V and 3 bases from J; junction bases left unmatched: 5. CDR3 size: 16 residues. The chain's CDR3 is CASSLLAGVGTDTQYF. Written as DNA, the CDR3 is TGTGCCAGCAGCTTACTAGCGGGGGTCGGGACAGATACGCAGTATTTT.

The V call is TRBV27, the J call TRBJ2-1; a weak D match, TRBD1 (6 bases). The V gene's germline CDR1 is MNHEY and CDR2 SMNVEV (reference sequence). The CDR3 has 19 amino acids. V lost 6 bases and J 9 bases, leaving 33 bases between the germline ends. CDR3: CASSRFWDTRGGSLGEQFF. In DNA, the CDR3 is TGTGCCAGCAGCCGCTTTTGGGACACGAGAGGCGGTTCCTTAGGTGAGCAGTTCTTC.

This rearrangement joins TRBV6-2 or TRBV6-3 to TRBJ1-1, with D unresolved. This CDR3 is 14 amino acids long. CDR1 is MNHEY and CDR2 is SVGEGT in the germline V gene. Trimming took off 6 bases at V and 4 bases at J, with 15 bases between the two ends. CDR3 sequence: CASSWIGRSTEAFF. CDR3 sequence (DNA): TGTGCCAGCAGCTGGATCGGAAGGAGCACTGAAGCTTTCTTT.

Worth noting for this clone: Other nucleotide sequences from this sample produce the same CDR3. This CDR3 is CASSYSGQGAYEQYF. The CDR3 bases are TGTGCCAGCAGTTACTCAGGGCAGGGGGCCTACGAGCAGTACTTC. The rearrangement links TRBV6-5 to TRBJ2-7; TRBD1 matches 7 bases. With 0 bases clipped from V and 2 bases from J, the junction kept 4 bases outside the gene matches. CDR3 length: 15 residues. Germline V lookup: CDR1 MNHEY, CDR2 SVGAGI.

This clone came up once. V gene TRBV14 combines with J gene TRBJ2-1; 8 bases fit TRBD1. Per germline, CDR1 SGHDN and CDR2 FVKESK. The CDR3 extends over 16 amino acids. With 3 bases clipped from V and 5 bases from J, the junction kept 9 bases outside the gene matches. CDR3 nucleotide sequence: TGTGCCAGCAGCCAGCCCAGGGGGCGTAGCGACAATGAGCAGTTCTTC. It yields the protein CASSQPRGRSDNEQFF.

The rearrangement links TRBV3-1 (or the pseudogene TRBV3-2) to TRBJ2-5, with TRBD2 matching over 7 bases. In germline, CDR1 is LGHDT, CDR2 YNNKEL (reference sequence). The V segment lost 2 bases and the J segment 1 base; nucleotides outside the gene matches: 7. The CDR3 is 16 amino acids. CDR3 in amino acids: CASSQSLTGGQETQYF. The CDR3 region has the DNA TGTGCCAGCAGCCAAAGCTTGACGGGGGGCCAAGAGACCCAGTACTTC.

CDR3 loop: CASALQGHEQYF. The DNA of the CDR3 is TGTGCCAGCGCCCTCCAGGGCCACGAGCAGTACTTC. V and J are TRBV2 and TRBJ2-7, with a possible D match to TRBD1 (5 bases). Germline lookup yields CDR1 SNHLY and CDR2 FYNNEI. V was trimmed by 8 bases and J by 5 bases, leaving 13 bases between them. The CDR3 sequence is 12 residues long.

This clone has just one count. The chain combines TRBV18 with TRBJ1-5, with 9 bases matching TRBD1. Trimming took 8 bases from V and 7 from J; bases not matched to a gene: 3. The CDR3 runs to 12 residues. Germline CDR1 KGHSH, CDR2 LQKENI. The CDR3 coding sequence is TGTGCCAGCCAAACAGGGGGCCAGCCCCAGCATTTT. As protein: CASQTGGQPQHF. Supplemented by reference TRBV18 and TRBJ1-5, the full variable domain reads NAGVMQNPRHLVRRRGQEARLRCSPMKGHSHVYWYRQLPEEGLKFMVYLQKENIIDESGMPKERFSAEFPKEGPSILRIQQVVRGDSAAYFCASQTGGQPQHFGDGTRLSIL.

The chain is built from TRBV6-5 and TRBJ2-1; D is undetermined. With 2 bases removed from V and 3 bases from J, the gap between germline ends came to 11 bases. Germline CDR1 is MNHEY and CDR2 is SVGAGI. This CDR3 comprises 15 residues. The CDR3 DNA reads as TGTGCCAGCAGTTACAGGCCCCTAGGCTACAATGAGCAGTTCTTC. This translates into CASSYRPLGYNEQFF.

The V gene is TRBV5-1, the J gene TRBJ2-3, with D perhaps matching TRBD1 (6 bases). The V end was cut by 0 bases, the J end by 0 bases, with 8 bases between. Germline loops: CDR1 SGHRS, CDR2 YFSETQ. The CDR3 spans 15 residues. In nucleotides, the CDR3 is TGCGCCAGCAGCTTGGTGGACAGTAGCACAGATACGCAGTATTTT. This translates into CASSLVDSSTDTQYF.

CDR3: CASSLDPARGYTF. The CDR3 DNA is TGTGCCAGCAGCCTAGACCCCGCGAGGGGCTACACCTTC. The chain employs TRBV7-2 and TRBJ1-2; D uncertain. There are 13 residues in the CDR3. Trimming pared 5 bases from V and 8 bases from J, leaving 15 bases between. Germline V gene data show CDR1 as SGHTA and CDR2 as FQGNSA.

The chain is built from TRBV30 and TRBJ1-5; TRBD1 is a possible D gene (5 bases). Germline CDR1 is GTSNPN and CDR2 is SVGIG (reference sequence). The CDR3 sequence is 14 residues long. V lost 1 base and J lost 5, with 12 bases in between. CDR3: CAWSGGVGDQPQHF. The DNA for the CDR3 is TGTGCCTGGAGTGGGGGGGTTGGAGATCAGCCCCAGCATTTT.

The rearrangement links TRBV2 to TRBJ1-6, with 7 bases identical to TRBD1. This CDR3 contains 15 residues. The germline CDR1 and CDR2 sequences are SNHLY and FYNNEI. After removal of 4 bases from V and 11 bases from J, the junction contained 11 bases not matched to a gene. CDR3 protein: CASSGSAGGRTPLHF. As DNA, the CDR3 is TGTGCCAGCAGTGGGAGCGCAGGGGGAAGGACACCCCTCCACTTT.

The rearrangement uses TRBV7-2 and TRBJ2-1, with D maybe TRBD2 (5 bases). Germline V lookup: CDR1 SGHTA, CDR2 FQGNSA. CDR3 length: 16 residues. V lost 4 bases, J lost 0 bases, and 13 bases lay in between. The chain's CDR3 is CASSSPDWSSYNEQFF. The CDR3 DNA is TGTGCCAGCAGCTCACCGGACTGGAGCTCCTACAATGAGCAGTTCTTC. Full variable domain (remainder filled in from reference TRBV7-2 and TRBJ2-1): GAGVSQSPSNKVTEKGKDVELRCDPISGHTALYWYRQSLGQGLEFLIYFQGNSAPDKSGLPSDRFSAERTGGSVSTLTIQRTQQEDSAVYLCASSSPDWSSYNEQFFGPGTRLTVL.

The V and J genes are TRBV5-4 and TRBJ1-1; TRBD1 might be the D (5 bases). The CDR3 extends over 14 amino acids. Trimming cost V 1 base and J 1 base, with 8 bases left between them. Germline assignment: CDR1 SGHNT and CDR2 YYREEE (reference sequence). The CDR3 DNA reads as TGTGCCAGCAGCTTGATCGGGGGGAACACTGAAGCTTTCTTT. Protein sequence: CASSLIGGNTEAFF.

V is TRBV23-1 and J is TRBJ1-5; D remains ambiguous. TRBV23-1 is given ORF status, its function remaining uncertain. The germline V and J ends were trimmed by 2 bases and 1 base, with 12 bases remaining between them. The CDR3 runs 16 residues. The CDR3 protein is CASSQDRELSNQPQHF. CDR3 nucleotide sequence: TGCGCCAGCAGTCAAGATCGGGAGTTGAGCAATCAGCCCCAGCATTTT.

The CDR3 nucleotides read TGTGCCAGCAGCTCGGGAACAAATCAGCCCCAGCATTTT. Translating gives CASSSGTNQPQHF. V and J are TRBV7-8 and TRBJ1-5; no firm D call. CDR1 and CDR2 (germline): SGHVS, FQNEAQ. This CDR3 spans 13 amino acids. The ends were cut back, 4 bases at V and 4 bases at J, with 8 bases in the middle.

V and J are TRBV19 and TRBJ2-3; 7 bases are a match to TRBD2. Trimming took 5 bases from V and 1 from J; bases not matched to a gene: 6. The CDR3 spans 15 residues. In germline, CDR1 is LNHDA, CDR2 SQIVND (reference sequence). CDR3 protein: CASSPYLAGTDTQYF. CDR3 DNA sequence: TGTGCCAGTAGTCCCTATCTAGCGGGCACAGATACGCAGTATTTT.

This clone was observed a single time. V gene TRBV18 combines with J gene TRBJ1-4; TRBD1 matches at 11 bases. With 0 bases clipped from V and 8 bases from J, the junction kept 5 bases outside the gene matches. CDR3 length: 16 amino acids. The germline gives CDR1 KGHSH, CDR2 LQKENI. The CDR3 bases are TGTGCCAGCTCACCACCCTCAGGGACAGGGGGGGAAAAACTGTTTTTT. Protein sequence: CASSPPSGTGGEKLFF. The whole variable domain, remainder taken from reference TRBV18 and TRBJ1-4, is NAGVMQNPRHLVRRRGQEARLRCSPMKGHSHVYWYRQLPEEGLKFMVYLQKENIIDESGMPKERFSAEFPKEGPSILRIQQVVRGDSAAYFCASSPPSGTGGEKLFFGSGTQLSVL.

The rearrangement uses TRBV18 and TRBJ1-3; the match to TRBD1 covers 8 bases. Trimming removed 6 bases from V and 1 base from J; junction bases left unmatched: 5. The CDR3 has 15 amino acids. Germline V gene sequence: CDR1 KGHSH, CDR2 LQKENI. The CDR3 region has the DNA TGTGCCAGCTCCCCGACAGGGGAATCTGGAAACACCATATATTTT. Translation gives CASSPTGESGNTIYF.

The V call is TRBV30, the J call TRBJ1-4; weak D call: TRBD1 (6 bases). CDR3 size: 13 residues. Trimming took off 0 bases at V and 7 bases at J, with 9 bases between the two ends. The germline V gene encodes CDR1 GTSNPN and CDR2 SVGIG (reference sequence). The CDR3 bases are TGTGCCTGGAGTGTGGAGACAGGTGAAAAACTGTTTTTT. This codes for CAWSVETGEKLFF.

The rearrangement joins TRBV15 to TRBJ2-7; D unresolved. Deletions cut 1 base from V and 7 bases from J, with 14 bases between. CDR3 size: 14 residues. Germline CDR1 and CDR2: LNHNV and YYDKDF (reference sequence). DNA of the CDR3: TGTGCCACCAGCAGAGTTCCAGCCGCCGGGGAGCAGTACTTC. It specifies CATSRVPAAGEQYF.

The chain combines TRBV19 with TRBJ2-7; 7 nucleotides line up with TRBD1. This CDR3 contains 13 residues. Germline trimming cut 2 bases from V and 10 bases from J; bases unmatched to any gene: 8. CDR1 is LNHDA, CDR2 SQIVND, per germline (reference sequence). The CDR3 DNA follows: TGTGCCAGTAGTATATCCCGGGACAGTCTTCAGTACTTC. This sequence encodes CASSISRDSLQYF. The variable domain in full, with the rest retrieved from reference TRBV19 and TRBJ2-7, is DGGITQSPKYLFRKEGQNVTLSCEQNLNHDAMYWYRQDPGQGLRLIYYSQIVNDFQKGDIAEGYSVSREKKESFPLTVTSAQKNPTAFYLCASSISRDSLQYFGPGTRLTVT.